The clone carrying this TCR beta chain showed up many times. Its antigen is unknown. This specimen comes from a study of CD8 T cells in ankylosing spondylitis. Per the germline V gene, CDR1 is SGHRS and CDR2 is YFSETQ. The CDR3 covers 16 residues. V shed 4 bases and J 3 bases; nucleotides not matched to a gene: 8. General observations from the study: A TCR beta motif of eight or nine highly homologous variants seemed to mark ankylosing spondylitis blood.

TCRdb passed the 5' RACE reads through MiXCR, listing each CDR3 protein once. The sample contains some 120,000 distinct CDR3 sequences, over 6% of which appear only once. This receptor was obtained from a male donor with ankylosing spondylitis or in good health (not recorded which). The sample taken for sequencing was blood, either unsorted or a sorted T cell fraction (not recorded which). This chain joins TRBV5-1 and TRBJ2-7, with 12 bases identical to TRBD2. The CDR3 reads CASSITSGGSYYEQYF. In DNA form, the CDR3 reads TGCGCCAGCAGCATTACTAGCGGGGGGTCGTACTACGAGCAGTACTTC.